The 18 T cell receptor beta chains reported below all come from one sample, sequenced in a study of T-cell memory formation after mild COVID-19. MiXCR, applied by TCRdb to the 5' RACE reads, yields one record per CDR3 protein. The sample gives roughly 180,000 distinct CDR3 sequences, around a tenth of which show up once; about 3.8% is in the top ten. Sequencing was done on a sample of PBMCs or a T cell subset sorted from them (not recorded which). The receptors come from a young man who had mild COVID-19 (a few samples of this study predate the infection). Cell type and time point are not known.

The table lists this clonotype with many counts. The rearrangement links TRBV6-5 to TRBJ2-5; TRBD2 aligns across 7 bases. J was trimmed by 1 base and V by 6 bases; bases with no gene match: 2. CDR1 and CDR2 (germline): MNHEY, SVGAGI. The length of the CDR3 is 13 residues. In nucleotides, the CDR3 is TGTGCCAGCAGCCGCGGGGGCCAAGAGACCCAGTACTTC. Amino acid sequence: CASSRGGQETQYF.

In its sample, this clonotype was seen a few times. The J gene is TRBJ2-5, the V gene TRBV20-1; 10 nucleotides match TRBD2. The germline V gene encodes CDR1 DFQATT and CDR2 SNEGSKA (reference sequence). The CDR3 extends over 15 amino acids. V shed 5 bases, J shed 5 bases, and the junction held 11 bases outside the gene matches. The CDR3 sequence is CSAGTAGGPLETQYF. The CDR3 coding sequence is TGCAGTGCTGGAACAGCGGGGGGGCCGCTGGAGACCCAGTACTTC.

This clonotype was seen many times. The CDR3 DNA is TGTGCCAGCTCCCCGATCGGCGGGCCAGCGAGCACAGATACGCAGTATTTT. Amino acid sequence: CASSPIGGPASTDTQYF. The rearrangement uses TRBV7-8 and TRBJ2-3; a possible D gene is TRBD2 (5 bases). This CDR3 has 17 amino acids. Trimming took 8 bases from V and 0 from J, leaving 21 bases between them. CDR1 is SGHVS, CDR2 FQNEAQ, per germline.

This chain links TRBV5-1 with TRBJ2-2; 7 bases are shared with TRBD1. Germline loops: CDR1 SGHRS, CDR2 YFSETQ. V shed 4 bases and J 1 base; nucleotides not matched to a gene: 4. The CDR3 contains 15 residues. CDR3 sequence: CASSIGTVNTGELFF. In DNA form, the CDR3 reads TGCGCCAGCAGCATAGGGACAGTGAACACCGGGGAGCTGTTTTTT.

The chain combines TRBV2 with TRBJ1-5; TRBD1 agrees at 9 bases. After removal of 6 bases from V and 3 bases from J, the junction contained 6 bases not matched to a gene. The CDR3 is made up of 15 amino acids. Germline V gene sequence: CDR1 SNHLY, CDR2 FYNNEI. The CDR3 nucleotides are TGTGCCAGCAGCGGAACAGGGGGCAACAATCAGCCCCAGCATTTT. Its translation: CASSGTGGNNQPQHF.

The V call is TRBV4-3, the J call TRBJ1-6; D ambiguous. Trimming left V 0 bases short and J 4 bases short, with 7 bases between. This CDR3 spans 15 amino acids. In germline, CDR1 is LGHNA, CDR2 YSLEER. The CDR3 region is CASSQELGYNSPLHF. CDR3 nucleotides: TGCGCCAGCAGCCAAGAGCTAGGGTATAATTCACCCCTCCACTTT.

This sequence joins TRBV29-1 and TRBJ1-1; D is unresolved. The length of the CDR3 is 12 residues. V lost 4 bases and J lost 4, with 10 bases in between. Germline V gives CDR1 SQVTM, CDR2 ANQGSEA. The CDR3 DNA reads TGCAGCGTTGTTGGTGGGAGCACTGAAGCTTTCTTT. It codes for CSVVGGSTEAFF.

V is TRBV5-4 and J is TRBJ2-2; 9 nucleotides align to TRBD1. There are 15 residues in the CDR3. The V and J ends lost 4 bases and 2 bases, in that order; junction bases with no gene match: 3. CDR1 SGHNT and CDR2 YYREEE come from the germline V gene (reference sequence). The CDR3 DNA reads as TGTGCCAGCAGCCAAACAGGGGGCAACACCGGGGAGCTGTTTTTT. This codes for CASSQTGGNTGELFF.

This clonotype was detected only a few times. V and J are TRBV6-5 and TRBJ2-5; 8 bases fit TRBD2. This CDR3 has 13 amino acids. V lost 5 bases, J lost 4 bases, and 3 bases stayed unmatched. CDR1 and CDR2 from the germline V gene are MNHEY and SVGAGI. The CDR3 nucleotides read TGTGCCAGCAGTAAAGGACTAGCAGAGACCCAGTACTTC. This gives the protein CASSKGLAETQYF.

The genes are TRBV15 and TRBJ1-4, with unresolved D. The CDR3 totals 15 residues. Germline CDR1 is LNHNV and CDR2 is YYDKDF (reference sequence). V gave up 1 base and J gave up 4 bases, with 10 bases separating them. The CDR3 here is CATSRVQAINEKLFF. The CDR3 coding sequence is TGTGCCACCAGCAGAGTCCAGGCGATTAATGAAAAACTGTTTTTT.

The V gene is TRBV5-5, the J gene TRBJ2-3; 9 nucleotides align to TRBD1. With V trimmed by 3 bases and J by 3 bases, 5 bases remained unmatched. This CDR3 spans 15 amino acids. Germline CDR1 and CDR2: SGHKS and YYEKEE (reference sequence). The DNA of the CDR3 is TGTGCCAGCAGCTCTCTTGGGACAGGGACAGATACGCAGTATTTT. It encodes CASSSLGTGTDTQYF.

In this sample, this clonotype turned up many times. This chain links TRBV10-1 with TRBJ1-4; D is unresolved. The V end lost 0 bases, the J end lost 4 bases, and 6 bases lay between the germline ends. This CDR3 contains 14 residues. Germline values: CDR1 WNHNN, CDR2 SYGVQD (reference sequence). Here the CDR3 DNA reads TGCGCCAGCAGTGAGTCCGCGAGTAATGAAAAACTGTTTTTT. Translation: CASSESASNEKLFF.

This clonotype has ten or more counts. The chain joins TRBV7-3 to TRBJ2-3, with TRBD1 matching over 7 bases. V shed 5 bases and J 4 bases; nucleotides not matched to a gene: 6. The CDR3 contains 14 residues. The germline V gene has CDR1 SGHTA and CDR2 FQGTGA. The CDR3 nucleotides read TGTGCCAGCAGCGCCGGACAGGCCTCAGATACGCAGTATTTT. This encodes CASSAGQASDTQYF.

This clonotype has a count of ten or more. J is TRBJ2-7 and V is TRBV5-6; D ambiguous. The CDR3 is 14 residues long. Looked up from germline, CDR1 is SGHDT and CDR2 is YYEEEE. V shed 2 bases and J shed 1 base, with 10 bases lying between them. The CDR3 sequence: CASSFLGSSYEQYV. For the CDR3, the DNA is TGTGCCAGCAGCTTTCTCGGCAGTTCCTACGAGCAGTACGTC.

This clonotype has more than one count but fewer than ten. This sequence joins TRBV2 and TRBJ1-5; D gene uncertain. Deletions cut 2 bases from V and 0 bases from J, with 5 bases between. There are 14 residues in the CDR3. Per the germline V gene, CDR1 is SNHLY and CDR2 is FYNNEI. The CDR3 coding sequence is TGTGCCAGCAGTGAATGGGTTAGCAATCAGCCCCAGCATTTT. Its translation is CASSEWVSNQPQHF.

This clonotype was recorded many times. The chain carries TRBV5-1 and TRBJ2-1, with D possibly being TRBD2 (6 bases). CDR1 is SGHRS, CDR2 YFSETQ, per germline. The CDR3 is 16 residues long. The V end lost 1 base, the J end lost 2 bases, and 13 bases lay between the germline ends. The DNA of the CDR3 is TGCGCCAGCAGCTTGATCTTAGCGGCCACCTACAATGAGCAGTTCTTC. Encoded protein: CASSLILAATYNEQFF.

The chain has TRBV4-3 and TRBJ2-2; 7 bases map to TRBD1. The V gene's germline CDR1 is LGHNA and CDR2 YSLEER. Trimming removed 4 bases from V and 6 bases from J; junction bases left unmatched: 8. The CDR3 runs 15 residues. This CDR3 reads CASSRWTGTAGELFF. The DNA for the CDR3 is TGCGCCAGCAGCCGTTGGACAGGCACCGCCGGGGAGCTGTTTTTT.

This clonotype appeared a few times. The rearrangement links TRBV5-1 to TRBJ2-5; 14 bases are shared with TRBD2. CDR3 length: 16 residues. V lost 3 bases and J lost 4; bases outside the gene matches: 5. From germline, CDR1 is SGHRS and CDR2 YFSETQ. The CDR3, as DNA: TGCGCCAGCAGCTGGGGGACTAGCGGGGGAGGAGAGACCCAGTACTTC. Its protein is CASSWGTSGGGETQYF.